This TCR beta chain was observed in a study of OX40 agonist ivuxolimab in advanced cancers. Study background: At 82.7% male, the cohort had a mean age of 60 years, ranging from about 23 to 79. General observations from the study: Which antigen the expanded peripheral T cells recognized is unknown. Some nonresponders also had low normalized T-cell clonal expansion. Averaging showed that CD8+ T cells had more expanded clones than CD4+ did.

Notes on this clone: Its matching antigen is unknown. Other DNA sequences in the same sample also yield this CDR3.

The assay was immunoSEQ multiplex PCR, and TCRdb's table has in-frame clones only and misses some. The sample has 75,000 to 95,000 clones; around 93% are singletons. Germline CDR1 KGHSH, CDR2 LQKENI. V lost 4 bases and J 4 bases, leaving 11 bases between the germline ends. The CDR3 length is 13 residues. The sequence was collected from an adult with an advanced solid tumor such as melanoma, head and neck, liver or kidney cancer. The sequencing here drew on CD4+ or CD8+ T cells sorted from blood, taken in a trial of the OX40 agonist ivuxolimab. The chain employs TRBV18 and TRBJ2-7; D possibly corresponds to TRBD1 (5 bases). The CDR3 DNA reads TGTGCCAGCTCACGTGACAGCAAGTACGAGCAGTACTTC. Translating gives CASSRDSKYEQYF. Variable domain in full (rest from reference TRBV18 and TRBJ2-7): NAGVMQNPRHLVRRRGQEARLRCSPMKGHSHVYWYRQLPEEGLKFMVYLQKENIIDESGMPKERFSAEFPKEGPSILRIQQVVRGDSAAYFCASSRDSKYEQYFGPGTRLTVT.